What follows describes a single TCR beta chain. CDR3 length equals 12 residues. CDR1 and CDR2 (germline): MGHDK, SYGVNS. V gave up 6 bases and J gave up 6 bases, with 9 bases separating them. The data stem from a study of PD-1 blockade in classical Hodgkin lymphoma. After autologous stem cell transplantation all patients relapsed, and prior brentuximab vedotin exposure differed between cohorts. Assay used: immunoSEQ multiplex PCR; TCRdb lists only in-frame clones, some missing. The sample shows about 40,000 clones, about 82% of them seen only once. The rearrangement joins TRBV25-1 to TRBJ2-1; D is ambiguous. The sequence was obtained from a human donor with classical Hodgkin lymphoma. This specimen was peripheral blood mononuclear cells (PBMCs), taken at baseline. This CDR3 is CASSPRLNEQFF. In nucleotides, the CDR3 is TGTGCCAGCAGCCCAAGGCTCAATGAGCAGTTCTTC. The full variable domain, its missing parts supplied by reference TRBV25-1 and TRBJ2-1, is EADIYQTPRYLVIGTGKKITLECSQTMGHDKMYWYQQDPGMELHLIHYSYGVNSTEKGDLSSESTVSRIRTEHFPLTLESARPSHTSQYLCASSPRLNEQFFGPGTRLTVL.